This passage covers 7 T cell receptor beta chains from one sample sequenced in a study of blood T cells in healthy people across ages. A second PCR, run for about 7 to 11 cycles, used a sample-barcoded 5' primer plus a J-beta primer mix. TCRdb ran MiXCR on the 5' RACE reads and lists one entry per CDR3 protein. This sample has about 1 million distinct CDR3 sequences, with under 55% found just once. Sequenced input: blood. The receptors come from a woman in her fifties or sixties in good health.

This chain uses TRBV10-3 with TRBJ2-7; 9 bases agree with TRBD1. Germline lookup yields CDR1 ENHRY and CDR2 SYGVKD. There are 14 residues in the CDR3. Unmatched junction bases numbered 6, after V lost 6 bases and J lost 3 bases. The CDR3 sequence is CAIRPGQGGYEQYF. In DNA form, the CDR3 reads TGTGCCATCAGACCGGGACAGGGTGGCTACGAGCAGTACTTC.

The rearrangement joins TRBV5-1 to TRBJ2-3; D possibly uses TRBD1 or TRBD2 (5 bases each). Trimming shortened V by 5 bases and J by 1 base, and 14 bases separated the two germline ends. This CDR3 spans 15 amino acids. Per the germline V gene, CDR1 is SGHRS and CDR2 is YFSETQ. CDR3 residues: CASRDRLGRTDTQYF. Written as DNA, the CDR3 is TGCGCCAGCAGAGATCGTCTGGGACGCACAGATACGCAGTATTTT.

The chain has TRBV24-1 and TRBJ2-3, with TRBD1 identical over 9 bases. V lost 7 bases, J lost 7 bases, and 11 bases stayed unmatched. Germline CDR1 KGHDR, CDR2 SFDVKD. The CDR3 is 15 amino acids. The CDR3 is CATSAQQGARNTQYF. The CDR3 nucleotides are TGTGCCACCAGCGCGCAACAGGGGGCGCGGAATACGCAGTATTTT.

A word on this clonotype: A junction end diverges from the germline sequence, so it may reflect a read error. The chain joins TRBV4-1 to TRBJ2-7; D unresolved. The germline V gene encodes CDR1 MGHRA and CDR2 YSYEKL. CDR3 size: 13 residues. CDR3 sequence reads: CAGSATGSYEQYF. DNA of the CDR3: TGCGCCGGCAGCGCAACTGGTTCCTACGAGCAGTACTTC.

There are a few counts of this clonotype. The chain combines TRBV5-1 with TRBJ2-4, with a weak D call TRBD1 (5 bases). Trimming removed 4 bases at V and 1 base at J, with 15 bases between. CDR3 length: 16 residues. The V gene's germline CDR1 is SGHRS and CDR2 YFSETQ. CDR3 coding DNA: TGCGCCAGCAGCCCGGAGCCCCAGGGTGCCAAAAACATTCAGTACTTC. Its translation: CASSPEPQGAKNIQYF.

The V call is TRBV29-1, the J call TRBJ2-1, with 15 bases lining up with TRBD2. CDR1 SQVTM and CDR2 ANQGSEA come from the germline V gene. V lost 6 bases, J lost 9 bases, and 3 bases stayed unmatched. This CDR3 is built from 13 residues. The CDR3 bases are TGCAGCGTCCGGGGACTAGCGGGAGGTGAGCAGTTCTTC. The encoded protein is CSVRGLAGGEQFF.

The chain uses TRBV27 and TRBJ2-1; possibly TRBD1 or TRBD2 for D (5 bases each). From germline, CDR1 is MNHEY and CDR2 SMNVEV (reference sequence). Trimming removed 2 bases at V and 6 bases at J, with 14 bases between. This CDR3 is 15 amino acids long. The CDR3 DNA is TGTGCCAGCAGTTTAAATTTGAGGGGAATCAATGAGCAGTTCTTC. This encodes CASSLNLRGINEQFF.